This TCR beta chain is from a study of shared clonotypes between healthy human individuals. Overall study findings and caveats: About 5% was the fraction of naive CD4 clonotypes found shared across a few donors. Memory subsets generally showed lower estimated richness than naive subsets. Researchers sampled blood only, noting tissue repertoires likely differ.

V lost 2 bases, J lost 3 bases, and 10 bases lay in between. The V gene's germline CDR1 is SGHTA and CDR2 FQGNSA. The CDR3 spans 14 residues. Per the original data handling: ImmunoSEQ junction-only sequences lacked quality scores, so their filtering differed. The method was immunoSEQ multiplex PCR; TCRdb's version includes in-frame clones alone and lacks a portion of them. V, J and clone size are those of that table, while D and trimming were read from the DNA. The sample carries roughly 2,300,000 clones, roughly 90% recorded once. Of note for this clone: Its antigen is currently unknown.

V gene TRBV7-2 combines with J gene TRBJ1-1, with D possibly matching TRBD1 (5 bases). This receptor was obtained from a man between 18 and 35 years old in good health. Some clones in this sample may be carry-over from other donors' samples. Source material: naive CD4+ T cells from PBMCs. Noted subset: CD45RA+ positively selected. The CDR3: CASSLTGSDTEAFF. In DNA form, the CDR3 reads TGTGCCAGCAGCTTAACAGGAAGCGACACTGAAGCTTTCTTT.